This T cell receptor beta chain was identified in a study of blood T cell repertoires in COVID-19. Looking at the study overall: Sources were T cells, B-cell-depleted T cells, or PBMCs; the material itself was cDNA or gDNA.

This CDR3 is 17 amino acids long. Germline V lookup: CDR1 KGHSH, CDR2 LQKENI. Losses at the gene ends were 4 bases for V and 5 bases for J; bases not matched to a gene: 11. In the authors' workflow: Using reference gene primer amplification, nucleated cell counts were estimated. The protocol was immunoSEQ multiplex PCR, while the TCRdb copy is restricted to in-frame clones and leaves out a portion. V, J and clone size reflect that table, while D and trimming were determined from the DNA. Among roughly 110,000 clones listed, roughly 84% were seen once. The clonotype comes from a man aged 40-55 years with acute or convalescent COVID-19. The chain couples TRBV18 to TRBJ2-5, with 12 positions matching TRBD2. The specimen was peripheral blood. The CDR3 DNA is TGTGCCAGCTCACGAGGTTCTAGCGGGGGGGCCTCTGAGACCCAGTACTTC. This encodes CASSRGSSGGASETQYF.